These 32 T cell receptor beta chains came from one sample sequenced in a study of cytomegalovirus exposure and HLA in healthy donors. PCR used 60 Vbeta primers and 13 Jbeta primers. TCRdb keeps only in-frame clones here, not all; method: immunoSEQ multiplex PCR. The table gives 75,000 to 95,000 clones; the top ten clones make up approximately 1.5% of it. Sample: PBMCs. The receptors were sampled from a woman aged 60-70 years in good health and CMV-seronegative.

The CDR3 sequence is CASRKQGASYEQYF. The CDR3 coding sequence is TGTGCCAGCAGAAAACAGGGGGCCTCCTACGAGCAGTACTTC. The chain is built from TRBV27 and TRBJ2-7; 9 nucleotides agree with TRBD1. The junction had 3 bases not matched to a gene; V was cut back by 6 bases and J by 0 bases. CDR3 length equals 14 residues. Germline-derived CDR1 and CDR2 are MNHEY and SMNVEV (reference sequence).

The chain uses TRBV27 and TRBJ2-5; TRBD1 aligns across 7 bases. Germline trimming cut 6 bases from V and 3 bases from J; bases unmatched to any gene: 4. The length of the CDR3 is 13 residues. Germline-derived CDR1 and CDR2 are MNHEY and SMNVEV (reference sequence). The CDR3 coding sequence is TGTGCCAGCAGCCCTGACAGGGAAGAGACCCAGTACTTC. Its protein product is CASSPDREETQYF.

The gene calls are TRBV19 and TRBJ2-3, with 7 bases aligning to TRBD1. Trimming took 5 bases from V and 2 from J; bases not matched to a gene: 4. From germline, CDR1 is LNHDA and CDR2 SQIVND (reference sequence). This CDR3 is 14 amino acids long. In nucleotides, the CDR3 is TGTGCCAGTAGTCATGGACAGGTCACAGATACGCAGTATTTT. Residues: CASSHGQVTDTQYF. Supplemented by reference TRBV19 and TRBJ2-3, the full variable domain reads DGGITQSPKYLFRKEGQNVTLSCEQNLNHDAMYWYRQDPGQGLRLIYYSQIVNDFQKGDIAEGYSVSREKKESFPLTVTSAQKNPTAFYLCASSHGQVTDTQYFGPGTRLTVL.

The chain is built from TRBV27 and TRBJ2-3; D ambiguous. The CDR3 is 12 residues long. Trimming took 10 bases from V and 6 from J, leaving 14 bases between them. Germline CDR1 is MNHEY and CDR2 is SMNVEV (reference sequence). The chain's CDR3 is CATGRMRDTQYF. The CDR3 bases are TGTGCCACCGGCCGAATGAGGGATACGCAGTATTTT.

The gene calls are TRBV28 and TRBJ1-2; D remains unclear. The germline V gene has CDR1 MDHEN and CDR2 SYDVKM. The CDR3 is 13 residues long. V lost 8 bases and J 5 bases, leaving 15 bases between the germline ends. The CDR3 spells CASGLMVRYGYTF. DNA for the CDR3: TGTGCCAGCGGACTTATGGTTAGATATGGCTACACCTTC.

The chain combines TRBV18 with TRBJ2-3; D ambiguous. The CDR3 is made up of 13 amino acids. V gave up 4 bases and J gave up 5 bases, with 10 bases separating them. Germline assignment: CDR1 KGHSH and CDR2 LQKENI. The CDR3 coding sequence is TGTGCCAGCTCACAGCGCTTGGAAGATACGCAGTATTTT. Translating gives CASSQRLEDTQYF.

V gene TRBV29-1 combines with J gene TRBJ2-1, with TRBD1 identical over 9 bases. With 0 bases clipped from V and 9 bases from J, the junction kept 3 bases outside the gene matches. The CDR3 sequence is 13 residues long. Germline CDR1 and CDR2: SQVTM and ANQGSEA. The CDR3 is CSVEDTGGGEQFF. DNA for the CDR3: TGCAGCGTTGAAGACACAGGGGGCGGTGAGCAGTTCTTC.

The chain employs TRBV10-3 and TRBJ2-1; D is possibly TRBD1 (6 bases). V was shortened by 11 bases and J by 5 bases, with 16 bases between the two germline ends. The germline V gene encodes CDR1 ENHRY and CDR2 SYGVKD. This CDR3 has 13 amino acids. The CDR3 protein is CAVRGGFDNEQFF. The CDR3 nucleotides read TGTGCCGTCCGAGGGGGATTCGACAATGAGCAGTTCTTC.

The V and J genes are TRBV7-2 and TRBJ1-1; D is uncertain. The ends were cut back, 2 bases at V and 1 base at J, with 11 bases in the middle. Germline assignment: CDR1 SGHTA and CDR2 FQGNSA. There are 15 residues in the CDR3. Here the CDR3 DNA reads TGTGCCAGCAGCTTATGGGTGGCGGCGAACACTGAAGCTTTCTTT. It encodes CASSLWVAANTEAFF.

V and J are TRBV9 and TRBJ1-2, with unresolved D. In germline, CDR1 is SGDLS, CDR2 YYNGEE. Between the trimmed V and J ends, which lost 2 bases and 1 base, there was a span of 12 bases. This CDR3 has 15 amino acids. The CDR3 bases are TGTGCCAGCAGCGTTAGTGGAGTTCTTAACTATGGCTACACCTTC. Its translation is CASSVSGVLNYGYTF.

The gene calls are TRBV18 and TRBJ2-3, with 7 bases aligning to TRBD2. V shed 3 bases and J 5 bases; nucleotides not matched to a gene: 14. In germline, CDR1 is KGHSH, CDR2 LQKENI. This CDR3 has 17 residues. The CDR3 spells CASSPRAFGGGVDTQYF. CDR3 nucleotide sequence: TGTGCCAGCTCACCGAGGGCTTTCGGCGGGGGAGTAGATACGCAGTATTTT.

Comment on this clone: At the DNA level, this CDR3 is encoded by other sequences in the same sample as well. The chain has TRBV5-1 and TRBJ1-5, with a tentative D call TRBD1 (5 bases). The germline V gene encodes CDR1 SGHRS and CDR2 YFSETQ. CDR3 length: 14 amino acids. The V end lost 0 bases, the J end lost 4 bases, and 8 bases lay between the germline ends. The DNA for the CDR3 is TGCGCCAGCAGCTTGGTTGGGGGGAATCAGCCCCAGCATTTT. As protein: CASSLVGGNQPQHF.

The genes are TRBV25-1 and TRBJ2-7, with unresolved D. Germline CDR1 reads MGHDK; CDR2 reads SYGVNS. V was shortened by 4 bases and J by 6 bases, with 10 bases between the two germline ends. The CDR3 spans 12 residues. CDR3 protein: CASSGGSPEQYF. The CDR3 coding sequence is TGTGCCAGCAGTGGAGGAAGTCCCGAGCAGTACTTC.

This chain uses TRBV11-1 with TRBJ1-3, with 10 bases aligning to TRBD1. Trimming at V came to 8 bases and at J to 4 bases, leaving 2 bases not matched to a gene. This CDR3 has 13 residues. The germline V gene has CDR1 SGHAT and CDR2 FQDESV (reference sequence). The CDR3 DNA reads as TGTGCCAGCGGGACAGGGGAAGGAAACACCATATATTTT. This translates into CASGTGEGNTIYF.

The chain has TRBV5-1 and TRBJ2-2; D may be TRBD2 (6 bases). The CDR3 has 14 residues. The germline V gene encodes CDR1 SGHRS and CDR2 YFSETQ. V shed 6 bases and J shed 1 base, with 10 bases lying between them. The CDR3, as DNA: TGCGCCAGCAAGGTAGCGGAGAACACCGGGGAGCTGTTTTTT. Protein sequence: CASKVAENTGELFF.

J is TRBJ1-1 and V is TRBV9; no clear D gene. The CDR3 consists of 17 residues. Between the trimmed V and J ends, which lost 0 bases and 0 bases, there was a span of 15 bases. Germline V gives CDR1 SGDLS, CDR2 YYNGEE. CDR3 DNA sequence: TGTGCCAGCAGCGTAGCTTCGTTCGAGGCGATGAACACTGAAGCTTTCTTT. Translated: CASSVASFEAMNTEAFF.

The rearrangement joins TRBV7-8 to TRBJ1-4, with unresolved D. This CDR3 is built from 14 residues. V lost 5 bases to trimming and J lost 7 bases, with 14 bases between them. Germline V CDR1 and CDR2: SGHVS, FQNEAQ. The CDR3 coding sequence is TGTGCCAGCAGCCTGGGGAGGGAAGGTGAAAAACTGTTTTTT. It encodes CASSLGREGEKLFF.

The V call is TRBV19, the J call TRBJ2-3, with 7 bases matching TRBD1. In germline, CDR1 is LNHDA, CDR2 SQIVND (reference sequence). CDR3 length: 13 residues. Trimming took 6 bases from V and 3 from J; bases not matched to a gene: 3. The CDR3 is CASRDRLTDTQYF. The CDR3 bases are TGTGCCAGTAGGGACAGGTTGACAGATACGCAGTATTTT.

The chain links TRBV6-5 to TRBJ1-6; D gene ambiguous. Trimming pared 2 bases from V and 7 bases from J, leaving 12 bases between. The CDR3 is made up of 15 amino acids. The V gene's germline CDR1 is MNHEY and CDR2 SVGAGI. The CDR3 region is CASSYGGTWNSPLHF. CDR3 in DNA: TGTGCCAGCAGTTACGGTGGCACATGGAATTCACCCCTCCACTTT.

The chain joins TRBV30 to TRBJ2-7, with TRBD1 identical over 7 bases. The CDR3 is made up of 13 amino acids. V dropped 3 bases and J dropped 3; count of bases not matched to a gene: 5. Germline values: CDR1 GTSNPN, CDR2 SVGIG (reference sequence). In DNA form, the CDR3 reads TGTGCCTGGAGCAAAGGACAGGTCTACGAGCAGTACTTC. Its protein product is CAWSKGQVYEQYF. Full variable domain (rest looked up from reference TRBV30 and TRBJ2-7): SQTIHQWPATLVQPVGSPLSLECTVEGTSNPNLYWYRQAAGRGLQLLFYSVGIGQISSEVPQNLSASRPQDRQFILSSKKLLLSDSGFYLCAWSKGQVYEQYFGPGTRLTVT.

CDR3 in amino acids: CAISIEYEQYF. CDR3 DNA: TGTGCCATCAGCATAGAATACGAGCAGTACTTC. The chain uses TRBV10-3 and TRBJ2-7; no firm D call. The CDR3 covers 11 residues. The V end was cut by 6 bases, the J end by 4 bases, with 7 bases between. Germline loops: CDR1 ENHRY, CDR2 SYGVKD.

In nucleotides, the CDR3 is TGTGCCAGCAGCTTACTAGCGGGAGGTGGGGATGAGCAGTTCTTC. Translated: CASSLLAGGGDEQFF. The chain has TRBV7-3 and TRBJ2-1; 11 bases line up with TRBD2. Germline CDR1 is SGHTA and CDR2 is FQGTGA. Losses at the gene ends were 2 bases for V and 8 bases for J; bases not matched to a gene: 5. CDR3 length: 15 amino acids.

The chain recombines TRBV18 with TRBJ1-4; no firm D call. Germline V gives CDR1 KGHSH, CDR2 LQKENI. CDR3 length: 13 residues. The ends were cut back, 3 bases at V and 6 bases at J, with 8 bases in the middle. The CDR3 loop is CASSPGGDEKLFF. CDR3 nucleotide sequence: TGTGCCAGCTCACCCGGCGGGGATGAAAAACTGTTTTTT.

This chain connects TRBV11-2 to TRBJ1-5; D call uncertain. The CDR3 covers 14 residues. Trimming cost V 0 bases and J 9 bases, with 12 bases left between them. The germline V gene has CDR1 SGHAT and CDR2 FQNNGV. CDR3 bases: TGTGCCAGCAGCTTAGAATCGGGGTCAGGGCCCCAGCATTTT. Translation: CASSLESGSGPQHF.

The chain has TRBV6-5 and TRBJ1-2; 7 bases line up with TRBD1. The CDR3 consists of 16 residues. Germline V lookup: CDR1 MNHEY, CDR2 SVGAGI. V lost 0 bases and J lost 0; bases outside the gene matches: 4. CDR3 amino acids: CASSYSRDSANYGYTF. The CDR3 DNA sequence: TGTGCCAGCAGTTACTCTAGGGACAGCGCTAACTATGGCTACACCTTC.

The chain employs TRBV18 and TRBJ1-2, with D perhaps TRBD1 (5 bases). V was cut by 3 bases and J by 8 bases, with 16 bases left in between. The CDR3 is 14 residues long. Germline V gene sequence: CDR1 KGHSH, CDR2 LQKENI. CDR3 coding DNA: TGTGCCAGCTCACCGGGGACTATTCAGACCGGCTACACCTTC. Amino acid sequence: CASSPGTIQTGYTF. The full variable domain, rest sourced from reference TRBV18 and TRBJ1-2, is NAGVMQNPRHLVRRRGQEARLRCSPMKGHSHVYWYRQLPEEGLKFMVYLQKENIIDESGMPKERFSAEFPKEGPSILRIQQVVRGDSAAYFCASSPGTIQTGYTFGSGTRLTVV.

The gene calls are TRBV4-3 and TRBJ1-6, with a weak D call TRBD1 (6 bases). Between the trimmed V and J ends, which lost 1 base and 5 bases, there was a span of 12 bases. Per germline, CDR1 LGHNA and CDR2 YSLEER. The CDR3 contains 16 residues. This chain's CDR3 is CASSQVTGRNNSPLHF. The CDR3 coding sequence is TGCGCCAGCAGCCAAGTTACAGGGCGGAATAATTCACCCCTCCACTTT.

Concerning this clone itself: The junction departs from the called germline gene at one end, perhaps through a read error. The chain recombines TRBV25-1 with TRBJ2-5, with 7 bases matching TRBD1. The length of the CDR3 is 15 residues. Per the germline V gene, CDR1 is MGHDK and CDR2 is SYGVNS. DNA of the CDR3: TGTGCCAGCAGTGAATTTGTGACAGGGCAAGAGGCCCAGTACTTC. Amino acids: CASSEFVTGQEAQYF.

J is TRBJ2-1 and V is TRBV19, with 8 bases that match TRBD2. Looked up from germline, CDR1 is LNHDA and CDR2 is SQIVND (reference sequence). The CDR3 loop spans 14 amino acids. Trimming removed 11 bases from V and 9 bases from J; junction bases left unmatched: 15. DNA of the CDR3: TGTGCCTGCCAGGCGGGAGGCTCTTACGGTGAGCAGTTCTTC. This encodes CACQAGGSYGEQFF.

The chain recombines TRBV29-1 with TRBJ2-7; possible D gene TRBD1, 6 bases. Germline CDR1 SQVTM, CDR2 ANQGSEA. There are 13 residues in the CDR3. V dropped 4 bases and J dropped 2 bases, with 12 bases sitting between them. The CDR3 loop is CSVAWDTAYEQYF. The CDR3 DNA reads as TGCAGCGTTGCTTGGGACACCGCCTACGAGCAGTACTTC.

V and J are TRBV28 and TRBJ1-4; D possibly corresponds to TRBD1 (5 bases). Germline V lookup: CDR1 MDHEN, CDR2 SYDVKM. The V end was cut by 4 bases, the J end by 0 bases, with 6 bases between. The CDR3 is 14 residues long. As DNA, the CDR3 is TGTGCCAGCAGTTCGACAGCAACTAATGAAAAACTGTTTTTT. It is translated as CASSSTATNEKLFF.

The rearrangement links TRBV2 to TRBJ1-2, with 9 bases lining up with TRBD1. This CDR3 is built from 14 residues. Germline lookup yields CDR1 SNHLY and CDR2 FYNNEI. Germline trimming cut 4 bases from V and 8 bases from J; bases unmatched to any gene: 8. CDR3 loop: CASSGPGQGFGYTF. The DNA of the CDR3 is TGTGCCAGCAGTGGCCCGGGACAGGGATTCGGCTACACCTTC.